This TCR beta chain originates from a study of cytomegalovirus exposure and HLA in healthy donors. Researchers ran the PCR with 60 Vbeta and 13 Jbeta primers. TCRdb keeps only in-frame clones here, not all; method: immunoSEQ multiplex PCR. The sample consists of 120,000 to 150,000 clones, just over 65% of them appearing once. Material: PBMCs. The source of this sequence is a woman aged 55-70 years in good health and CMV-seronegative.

This CDR3 is CASSVLSGGGTETQYF. CDR3 bases: TGTGCCAGCAGTGTTCTTTCGGGAGGGGGAACGGAGACCCAGTACTTC. The rearrangement links TRBV2 to TRBJ2-5; 8 bases map to TRBD2. J was trimmed by 5 bases and V by 4 bases; bases with no gene match: 12. CDR1 SNHLY and CDR2 FYNNEI come from the germline V gene. The CDR3 has 16 amino acids.